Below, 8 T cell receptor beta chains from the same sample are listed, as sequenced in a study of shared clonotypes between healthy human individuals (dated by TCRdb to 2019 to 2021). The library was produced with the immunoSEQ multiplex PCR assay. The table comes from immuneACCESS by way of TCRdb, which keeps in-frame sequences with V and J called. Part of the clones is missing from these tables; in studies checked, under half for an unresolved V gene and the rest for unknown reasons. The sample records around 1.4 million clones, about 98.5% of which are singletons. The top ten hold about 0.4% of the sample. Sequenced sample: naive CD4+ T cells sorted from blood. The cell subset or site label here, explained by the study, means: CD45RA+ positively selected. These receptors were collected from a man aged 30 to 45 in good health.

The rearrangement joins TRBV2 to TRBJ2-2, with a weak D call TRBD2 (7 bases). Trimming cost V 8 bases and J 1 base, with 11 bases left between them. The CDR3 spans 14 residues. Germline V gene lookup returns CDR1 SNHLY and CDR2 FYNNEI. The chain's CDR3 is CASSGGLNTGELFF. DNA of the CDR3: TGTGCCAGCTCCGGGGGGCTGAACACCGGGGAGCTGTTTTTT.

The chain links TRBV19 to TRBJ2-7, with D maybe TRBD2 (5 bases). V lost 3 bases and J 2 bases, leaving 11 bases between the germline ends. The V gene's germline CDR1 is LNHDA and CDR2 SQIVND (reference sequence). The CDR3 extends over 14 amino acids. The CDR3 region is CASSMWRAPYEQYF. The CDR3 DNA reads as TGTGCCAGTAGTATGTGGCGGGCCCCCTACGAGCAGTACTTC.

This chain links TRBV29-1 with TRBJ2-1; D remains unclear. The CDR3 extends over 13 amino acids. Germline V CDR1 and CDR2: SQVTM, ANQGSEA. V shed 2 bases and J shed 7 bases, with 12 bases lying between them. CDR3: CSVERVGMNEQFF. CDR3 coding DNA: TGCAGCGTTGAAAGGGTAGGAATGAATGAGCAGTTCTTC.

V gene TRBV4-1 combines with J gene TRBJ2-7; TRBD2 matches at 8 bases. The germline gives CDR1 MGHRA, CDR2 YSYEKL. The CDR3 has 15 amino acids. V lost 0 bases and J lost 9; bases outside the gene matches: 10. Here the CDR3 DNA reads TGCGCCAGCAGCCAAGATCCCCAAGCGGGAGTGGTGCAGTACTTC. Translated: CASSQDPQAGVVQYF.

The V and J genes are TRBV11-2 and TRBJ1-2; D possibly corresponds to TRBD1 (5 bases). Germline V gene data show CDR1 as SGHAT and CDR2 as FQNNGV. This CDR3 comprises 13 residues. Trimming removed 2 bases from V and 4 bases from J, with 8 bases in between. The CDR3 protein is CASSLLTGYGYTF. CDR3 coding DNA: TGTGCCAGCAGCTTACTCACAGGCTATGGCTACACCTTC.

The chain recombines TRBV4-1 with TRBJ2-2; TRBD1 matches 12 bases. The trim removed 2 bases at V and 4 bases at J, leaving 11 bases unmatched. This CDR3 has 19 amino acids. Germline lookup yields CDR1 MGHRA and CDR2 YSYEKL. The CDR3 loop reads CASSQPRDRGRGGTGELFF. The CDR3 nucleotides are TGCGCCAGCAGCCAACCTCGGGACAGGGGGCGTGGAGGCACCGGGGAGCTGTTTTTT.

The CDR3 loop reads CASSLWGLADCYEQYF. CDR3 in DNA: TGTGCCAGCAGCCTATGGGGCCTAGCGGATTGTTACGAGCAGTACTTC. The J gene is TRBJ2-7, the V gene TRBV5-7; 7 positions agree with TRBD2. TRBV5-7 qualifies as an ORF whose function is uncertain. J was trimmed by 4 bases and V by 4 bases; bases with no gene match: 14. The CDR3 spans 16 residues.

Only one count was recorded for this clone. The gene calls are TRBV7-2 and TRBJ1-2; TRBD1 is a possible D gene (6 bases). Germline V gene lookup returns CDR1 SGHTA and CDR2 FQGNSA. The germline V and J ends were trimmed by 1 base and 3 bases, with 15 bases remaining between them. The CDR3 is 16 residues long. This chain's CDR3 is CASSLGGGGLDYGYTF. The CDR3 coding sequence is TGTGCCAGCAGCTTAGGCGGGGGCGGTCTCGACTATGGCTACACCTTC. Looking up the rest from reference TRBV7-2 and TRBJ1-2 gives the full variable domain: GAGVSQSPSNKVTEKGKDVELRCDPISGHTALYWYRQSLGQGLEFLIYFQGNSAPDKSGLPSDRFSAERTGGSVSTLTIQRTQQEDSAVYLCASSLGGGGLDYGYTFGSGTRLTVV.